What follows are 15 T cell receptor beta chains derived from one specimen sequenced in a study of early T cells in non-severe SARS-CoV-2 infection (dated by TCRdb to the early 2020s). Preparation of the library involved 5' RACE. The sequencer was a NextSeq 500. The public reads were reanalyzed by TCRdb: fastp trimming at Q25, MiXCR alignment, in-frame beta chains only. CDR3 protein sequences are deduplicated, and each keeps its most common genes and DNA. This sample holds tens of thousands of distinct CDR3 sequences; 5.5% to 6.5% were observed only once. In total, the top ten clones hold 6.8% of the sample. Sequenced material: whole blood. The source of these receptors is an adult who was a healthcare worker with PCR-confirmed SARS-CoV-2 infection or an uninfected control (not recorded which).

This clonotype was counted ten times or more. This rearrangement joins TRBV7-6 to TRBJ1-2; D unresolved. The germline V gene encodes CDR1 SGHVS and CDR2 FNYEAQ. The CDR3 has 14 residues. Trimming shortened V by 5 bases and J by 0 bases, and 10 bases separated the two germline ends. This chain's CDR3 is CASSPGGTNYGYTF. In DNA, the CDR3 is TGTGCCAGCAGCCCCGGAGGGACTAACTATGGCTACACCTTC.

This clonotype was found many times. The chain links TRBV5-4 to TRBJ2-6, with D perhaps being TRBD1 or TRBD2 (6 bases each). The germline V gene has CDR1 SGHNT and CDR2 YYREEE (reference sequence). The CDR3 covers 17 residues. V shed 1 base and J shed 2 bases, with 13 bases lying between them. The CDR3 DNA sequence: TGTGCCAGCAGCTTGAGGGGGGCCCTAACTGGGGCCAACGTCCTGACTTTC. Protein sequence: CASSLRGALTGANVLTF.

This clonotype has more than one count but fewer than ten. The chain has TRBV20-1 and TRBJ2-5; D call uncertain. Germline V gives CDR1 DFQATT, CDR2 SNEGSKA (reference sequence). The germline V and J ends were trimmed by 3 bases and 7 bases, with 9 bases remaining between them. This CDR3 has 11 residues. The CDR3 sequence is CSARSPGTQYF. The CDR3 DNA follows: TGCAGTGCTAGGTCGCCCGGGACCCAGTACTTC.

This clonotype was observed at least ten times. The rearrangement links TRBV27 to TRBJ1-4; 8 nucleotides align to TRBD1. CDR3 size: 15 residues. The ends lost 5 bases at V and 8 bases at J; junction bases unmatched: 10. Germline CDR1 MNHEY, CDR2 SMNVEV (reference sequence). The CDR3 reads CASSPGQGFWEKLFF. CDR3 sequence (DNA): TGTGCCAGCAGTCCTGGACAGGGTTTTTGGGAAAAACTGTTTTTT.

This chain's CDR3 is CASRRRTVAFHSPLHF. The CDR3 coding sequence is TGTGCCAGCAGACGCCGGACCGTGGCATTTCATTCACCCCTCCACTTT. V gene TRBV6-2 or TRBV6-3 combines with J gene TRBJ1-6; D is unresolved. The CDR3 has 16 residues. V was clipped by 6 bases and J by 8 bases, with 20 bases between them. Germline-derived CDR1 and CDR2 are MNHEY and SVGEGT.

The gene calls are TRBV9 and TRBJ1-2; no firm D call. The CDR3 totals 16 residues. The germline V and J ends were trimmed by 0 bases and 1 base, with 13 bases remaining between them. CDR1 SGDLS and CDR2 YYNGEE come from the germline V gene. CDR3 bases: TGTGCCAGCAGCGTAGCAAACGAGGGCTTTAACTATGGCTACACCTTC. This translates into CASSVANEGFNYGYTF.

V gene TRBV5-1 combines with J gene TRBJ2-3; possible D gene TRBD2, 7 bases. The CDR3 is 16 residues long. The germline V gene has CDR1 SGHRS and CDR2 YFSETQ. V was shortened by 6 bases and J by 2 bases, with 19 bases between the two germline ends. CDR3 sequence (DNA): TGCGCCAGCACCTCCCGGGGCGGGGGCTCCACAGATACGCAGTATTTT. Translating gives CASTSRGGGSTDTQYF. The variable domain in full, completed from reference TRBV5-1 and TRBJ2-3, reads KAGVTQTPRYLIKTRGQQVTLSCSPISGHRSVSWYQQTPGQGLQFLFEYFSETQRNKGNFPGRFSGRQFSNSRSEMNVSTLELGDSALYLCASTSRGGGSTDTQYFGPGTRLTVL.

This clonotype was observed at least ten times. This rearrangement joins TRBV27 to TRBJ2-7, with TRBD2 as a possible D gene (6 bases). The CDR3 runs to 15 residues. CDR1 is MNHEY and CDR2 is SMNVEV in the germline V gene (reference sequence). Trimming shortened V by 10 bases and J by 0 bases, and 19 bases separated the two germline ends. For the CDR3, the DNA is TGTGCCACCGCCCCCGGGACCGGGAGCTCCTACGAGCAGTACTTC. This codes for CATAPGTGSSYEQYF.

This clonotype was recorded many times. Written as DNA, the CDR3 is TGTGCCAGCAGTTTTTCGCAGGTCCTGCGGGGCGAGCAGTACTTC. Residues: CASSFSQVLRGEQYF. V and J are TRBV27 and TRBJ2-7, with D perhaps matching TRBD2 (6 bases). Germline V lookup: CDR1 MNHEY, CDR2 SMNVEV (reference sequence). The CDR3 extends over 15 amino acids. Trimming left V 3 bases short and J 6 bases short, with 18 bases between.

This clonotype was detected many times. The V and J genes are TRBV7-8 and TRBJ2-7; possibly TRBD1 for D (6 bases). V lost 7 bases to trimming and J lost 5 bases, with 15 bases between them. The CDR3 extends over 13 amino acids. Germline loops: CDR1 SGHVS, CDR2 FQNEAQ. CDR3 residues: CASTKQGEDEQYF. The CDR3 region has the DNA TGTGCCAGCACCAAACAGGGAGAAGACGAGCAGTACTTC.

This clonotype was observed at least ten times. The chain couples TRBV3-1 to TRBJ2-7; a possible D gene is TRBD2 (6 bases). CDR1 is LGHDT, CDR2 YNNKEL, per germline (reference sequence). There are 15 residues in the CDR3. V shed 1 base and J shed 6 bases, with 16 bases lying between them. As DNA, the CDR3 is TGTGCCAGCAGCCAAGTAGGACTAAAGTTGTTCGAGCAGTACTTC. The encoded protein is CASSQVGLKLFEQYF.

Ten or more counts support this clonotype. The chain carries TRBV5-1 and TRBJ2-7; no clear D. V lost 4 bases and J 3 bases, leaving 17 bases between the germline ends. Looked up from germline, CDR1 is SGHRS and CDR2 is YFSETQ. This CDR3 contains 15 residues. CDR3 region: CASSPTVGKNYEQYF. In DNA form, the CDR3 reads TGCGCCAGCAGCCCAACAGTGGGCAAGAACTACGAGCAGTACTTC.

J is TRBJ2-5 and V is TRBV4-2; weak D call: TRBD2 (5 bases). CDR3 length equals 18 residues. The germline V gene has CDR1 LGHNA and CDR2 YNFKEQ. V gave up 1 base and J gave up 1 base, with 19 bases separating them. CDR3 protein: CASSQGSWNIGGQETQYF. Here the CDR3 DNA reads TGTGCCAGCAGCCAAGGATCGTGGAACATAGGAGGCCAAGAGACCCAGTACTTC.

This clonotype was seen more than once but under ten times. V usage is TRBV7-8 and J usage is TRBJ1-1; D gene unclear. Trimming removed 3 bases from V and 3 bases from J, with 8 bases in between. The germline V gene encodes CDR1 SGHVS and CDR2 FQNEAQ. The CDR3 consists of 13 residues. This chain's CDR3 is CASSLDRHTEAFF. The DNA for the CDR3 is TGTGCCAGCAGCTTGGACCGACACACTGAAGCTTTCTTT.

Note on this clonotype: The CDR3 carries no conserved terminal phenylalanine or tryptophan, so it likely arises from a read error. Because the CDR3's place on the DNA is in doubt, the DNA is left out and the CDR3 is given as listed by TCRdb. The V call is TRBV7-2, the J call TRBJ1-1. The CDR3 is 14 amino acids long, termini counted. Germline assignment: CDR1 SGHTA and CDR2 FQGNSA. The CDR3: CASSPSRGSTEVFS.